This T cell receptor beta chain was observed in a study of spatial heterogeneity in lung cancer. Study-wide results and caveats: Blood carried ubiquitous expanded tumor TCRs more at resection than follow-up.

This CDR3 is 13 amino acids long. Germline CDR1 and CDR2: SGHRS and YFSETQ. Trimming cost V 4 bases and J 6 bases; bases outside gene matches: 6. MiXCR, run by TCRdb on the 5' RACE reads, gives a single entry per CDR3 protein. This table holds 35,000 to 55,000 distinct CDR3 sequences, 12% to 15% found once. This sample's time point: sample taken at primary tumor resection. Whole RNA came from tumor, nontumor lung or frozen PBMC and was sequenced without being sorted. This clonotype was seen at least ten times. Its specificity is unknown. The TCR was taken from a male donor with early-stage non-small cell lung cancer. The chain recombines TRBV5-1 with TRBJ2-5; 7 bases align to TRBD2. The sequencing used PBMCs, collected at surgery. The CDR3, as DNA: TGCGCCAGCAGCCCTAGCGGTGAGAAGACCCAGTACTTC. It codes for CASSPSGEKTQYF.